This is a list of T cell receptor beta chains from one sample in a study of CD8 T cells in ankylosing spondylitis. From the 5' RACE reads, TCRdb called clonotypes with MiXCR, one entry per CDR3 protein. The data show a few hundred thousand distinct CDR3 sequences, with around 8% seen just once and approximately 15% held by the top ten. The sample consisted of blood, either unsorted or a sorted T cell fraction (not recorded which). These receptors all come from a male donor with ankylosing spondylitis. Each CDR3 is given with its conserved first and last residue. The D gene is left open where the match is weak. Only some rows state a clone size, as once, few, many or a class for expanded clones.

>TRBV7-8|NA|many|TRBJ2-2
CASSLANTRTGELFF
TGTGCCAGCAGCTTAGCCAACACACGAACCGGGGAGCTGTTTTTT
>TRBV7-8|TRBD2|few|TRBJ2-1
CASSLPERLAGREWEQFF
TGTGCCAGCAGCTTACCCGAAAGACTAGCGGGACGCGAATGGGAGCAGTTCTTC
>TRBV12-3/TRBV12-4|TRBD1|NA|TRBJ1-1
CASSQGVRNTEAFF
TGTGCCAGCAGCCAGGGGGTCCGAAACACTGAAGCTTTCTTT
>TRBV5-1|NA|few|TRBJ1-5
CASSLEGRGGQPQHF
TGCGCCAGCAGCTTGGAGGGCAGGGGTGGTCAGCCCCAGCATTTT
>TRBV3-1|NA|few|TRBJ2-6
CASSQDARRLTGANVLTF
TGTGCCAGCAGCCAAGATGCCAGACGGTTAACTGGGGCCAACGTCCTGACTTTC
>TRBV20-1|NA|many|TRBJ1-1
CSASGPNEAFF
TGCAGTGCTAGTGGGCCTAATGAAGCTTTCTTT
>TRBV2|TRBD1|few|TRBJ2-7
CASTGDSWTYEQYF
TGTGCCAGCACCGGGGACAGTTGGACCTACGAGCAGTACTTC
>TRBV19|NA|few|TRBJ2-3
CASSIGGVGTDTQYF
TGTGCCAGTAGTATTGGCGGGGTTGGCACAGATACGCAGTATTTT
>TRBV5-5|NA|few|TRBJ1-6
CASSLGGDSPLHF
TGTGCCAGCAGCTTGGGGGGGGATTCACCCCTCCACTTT
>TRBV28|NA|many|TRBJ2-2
CASLTGDTTGELFF
TGTGCCAGCCTGACAGGAGATACGACCGGGGAGCTGTTTTTT
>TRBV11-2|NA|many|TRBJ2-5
CASSPRGVKVTQYF
TGTGCCAGCAGCCCAAGGGGGGTGAAGGTGACCCAGTACTTC
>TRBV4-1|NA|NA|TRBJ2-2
CASSQVRGSGELFF
TGCGCCAGCAGCCAAGTCCGGGGGTCCGGGGAGCTGTTTTTT
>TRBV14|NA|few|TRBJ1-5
CASSQDREIGNQPQHF
TGTGCCAGCAGCCAAGATAGAGAGATTGGCAATCAGCCCCAGCATTTT
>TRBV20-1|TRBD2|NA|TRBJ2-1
CSARPPLNPGLAGGGYNEQFF
TGCAGTGCTAGGCCCCCGCTCAATCCGGGACTAGCGGGAGGGGGATACAATGAGCAGTTCTTC
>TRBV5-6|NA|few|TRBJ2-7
CASSSLRRDYEQYF
TGTGCCAGCAGCTCCTTAAGACGGGACTACGAGCAGTACTTC
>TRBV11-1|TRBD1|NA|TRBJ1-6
CASSLARDRAGYNSPLHF
TGTGCCAGCAGCTTAGCCCGGGACAGGGCCGGTTATAATTCACCCCTCCACTTT
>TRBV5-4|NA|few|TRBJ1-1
CASSLKRDGSTEAFF
TGTGCCAGCAGCTTGAAGAGAGACGGGTCAACTGAAGCTTTCTTT
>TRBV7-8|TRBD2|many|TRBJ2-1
CASSFSGRDNEQFF
TGTGCCAGCAGCTTTAGCGGGAGGGACAATGAGCAGTTCTTC
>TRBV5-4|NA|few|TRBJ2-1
CASSGEEQRGHEQFF
TGTGCCAGCAGCGGGGAGGAACAGAGAGGGCATGAGCAGTTCTTC
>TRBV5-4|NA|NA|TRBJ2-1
CASSLAFPKGPGSYNEQFF
TGTGCCAGCAGCTTGGCCTTTCCTAAGGGACCGGGCTCCTACAATGAGCAGTTCTTC
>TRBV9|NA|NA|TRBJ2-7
CASSGEGTVSYEQYF
TGTGCCAGCAGCGGGGAGGGGACAGTCTCCTACGAGCAGTACTTC
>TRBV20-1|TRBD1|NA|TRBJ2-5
CSATRQGVTRRQETQYF
TGCAGTGCCACCCGACAGGGGGTCACTAGGCGACAAGAGACCCAGTACTTC
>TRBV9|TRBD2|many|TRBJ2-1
CASSVIAGVMNEQFF
TGTGCCAGCAGCGTCATAGCGGGAGTGATGAATGAGCAGTTCTTC
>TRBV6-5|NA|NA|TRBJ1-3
CASSYTEGGPGNTIYF
TGTGCCAGCAGTTACACCGAGGGGGGCCCTGGAAACACCATATATTTT
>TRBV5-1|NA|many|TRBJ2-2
CASSAGIWSITGELFF
TGCGCCAGCAGTGCAGGGATATGGAGCATCACCGGGGAGCTGTTTTTT
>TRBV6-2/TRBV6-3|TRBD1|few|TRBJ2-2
CASRTGDTGELFF
TGTGCCAGTAGGACAGGGGACACCGGGGAGCTGTTTTTT
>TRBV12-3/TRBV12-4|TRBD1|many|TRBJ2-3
CASSPTGADTQYF
TGTGCCAGCAGTCCGACAGGGGCAGATACGCAGTATTTT
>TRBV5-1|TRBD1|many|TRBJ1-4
CASSVGTGILLAGNEKLFF
TGCGCCAGCAGCGTGGGGACAGGGATTCTCCTAGCGGGGAATGAAAAACTGTTTTTT
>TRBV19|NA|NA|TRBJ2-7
CASSIVQGYSYEQYF
TGTGCCAGTAGTATAGTTCAGGGTTACTCTTACGAGCAGTACTTC
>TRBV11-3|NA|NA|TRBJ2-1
CASSQTGTVYNEQFF
TGTGCCAGCAGCCAGACCGGGACGGTCTACAATGAGCAGTTCTTC
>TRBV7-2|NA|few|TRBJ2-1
CASTPQGGLYNEQFF
TGTGCCAGCACTCCCCAGGGGGGCCTCTACAATGAGCAGTTCTTC
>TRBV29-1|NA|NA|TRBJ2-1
CSGSTGEQFF
TGCAGCGGGAGCACGGGTGAGCAGTTCTTC
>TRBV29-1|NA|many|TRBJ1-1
CSVEEQDPLAFF
TGCAGCGTTGAAGAACAGGACCCTCTCGCTTTCTTT
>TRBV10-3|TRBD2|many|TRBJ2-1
CAISRAGTSGSDEQFF
TGTGCCATCAGTCGCGCCGGGACTAGCGGGAGTGATGAGCAGTTCTTC
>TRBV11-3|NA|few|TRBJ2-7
CASSLDLPGARYEQYF
TGTGCCAGCAGCTTAGATCTTCCAGGGGCGCGCTACGAGCAGTACTTC
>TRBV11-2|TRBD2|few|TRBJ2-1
CASSPDRLAGVGEQFF
TGTGCCAGCAGCCCAGATCGACTAGCGGGAGTTGGTGAGCAGTTCTTC
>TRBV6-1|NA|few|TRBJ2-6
CASTLRAGANVLTF
TGTGCCAGCACCCTGAGAGCCGGGGCCAACGTCCTGACTTTC
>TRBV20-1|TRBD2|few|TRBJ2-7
CSAQKGLAGDLGSYEQYF
TGCAGTGCTCAAAAAGGACTAGCGGGAGACCTTGGCTCCTACGAGCAGTACTTC
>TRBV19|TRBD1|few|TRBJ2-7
CASLGQGFGEQYF
TGTGCCAGTTTGGGACAGGGGTTTGGCGAGCAGTACTTC
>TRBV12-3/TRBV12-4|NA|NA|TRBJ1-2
CASRVKEDYGYTF
TGTGCCAGCAGGGTGAAGGAGGACTATGGCTACACCTTC
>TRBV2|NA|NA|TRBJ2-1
CASSEATSFNNEQFF
TGTGCCAGCAGTGAAGCTACATCCTTTAACAATGAGCAGTTCTTC
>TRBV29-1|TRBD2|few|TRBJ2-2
CSVQTSGRTGELFF
TGCAGCGTTCAGACTAGCGGGAGAACCGGGGAGCTGTTTTTT
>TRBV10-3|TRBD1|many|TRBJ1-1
CAISEGMTGMNTEAFF
TGTGCCATCAGTGAGGGTATGACAGGGATGAACACTGAAGCTTTCTTT